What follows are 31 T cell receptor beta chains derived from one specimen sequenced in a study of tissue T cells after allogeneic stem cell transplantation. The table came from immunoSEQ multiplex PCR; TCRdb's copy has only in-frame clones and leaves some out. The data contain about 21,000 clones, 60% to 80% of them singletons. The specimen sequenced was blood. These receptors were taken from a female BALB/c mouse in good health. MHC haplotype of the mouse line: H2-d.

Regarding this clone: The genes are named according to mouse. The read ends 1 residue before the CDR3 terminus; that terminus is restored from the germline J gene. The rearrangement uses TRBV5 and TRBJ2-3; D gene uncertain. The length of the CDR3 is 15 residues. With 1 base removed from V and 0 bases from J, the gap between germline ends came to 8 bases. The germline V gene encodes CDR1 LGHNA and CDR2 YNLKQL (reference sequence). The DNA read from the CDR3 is TGTGCCAGCAGCCAAGGCAGAACTAGTGCAGAAACGCTGTAT. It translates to CASSQGRTSAETLY. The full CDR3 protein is CASSQGRTSAETLYF.

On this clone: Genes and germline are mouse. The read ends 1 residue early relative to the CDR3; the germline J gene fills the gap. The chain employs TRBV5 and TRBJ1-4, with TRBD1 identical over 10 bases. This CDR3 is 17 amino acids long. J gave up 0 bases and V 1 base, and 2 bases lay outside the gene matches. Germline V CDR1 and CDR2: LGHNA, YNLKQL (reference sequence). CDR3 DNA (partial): TGTGCCAGCAGCCAAGGGACAGGGGGGTTTTCCAACGAAAGATTATTT. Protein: CASSQGTGGFSNERLF. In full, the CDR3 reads CASSQGTGGFSNERLFF.

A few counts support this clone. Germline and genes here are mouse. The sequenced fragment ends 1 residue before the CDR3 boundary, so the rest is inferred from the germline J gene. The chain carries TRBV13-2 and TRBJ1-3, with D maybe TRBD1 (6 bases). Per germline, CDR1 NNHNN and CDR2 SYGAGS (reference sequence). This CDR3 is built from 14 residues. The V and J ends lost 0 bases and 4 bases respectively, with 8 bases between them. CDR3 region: CASGDAGVGNTLYF. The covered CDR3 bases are TGTGCCAGCGGTGATGCAGGGGTCGGAAATACGCTCTAT.

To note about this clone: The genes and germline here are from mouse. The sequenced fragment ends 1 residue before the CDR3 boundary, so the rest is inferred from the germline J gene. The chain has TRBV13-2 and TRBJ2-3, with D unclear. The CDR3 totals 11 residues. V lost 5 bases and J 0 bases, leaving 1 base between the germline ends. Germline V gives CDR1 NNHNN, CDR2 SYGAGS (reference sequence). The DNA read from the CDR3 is TGTGCCAGCGGGAGTGCAGAAACGCTGTAT. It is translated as CASGSAETLY. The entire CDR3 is CASGSAETLYF.

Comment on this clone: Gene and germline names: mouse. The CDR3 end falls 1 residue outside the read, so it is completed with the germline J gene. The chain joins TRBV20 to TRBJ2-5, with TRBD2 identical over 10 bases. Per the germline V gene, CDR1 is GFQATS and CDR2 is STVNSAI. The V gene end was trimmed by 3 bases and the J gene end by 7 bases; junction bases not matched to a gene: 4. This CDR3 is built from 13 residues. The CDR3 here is CGARVGLGHTQYF. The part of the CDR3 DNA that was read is TGTGGTGCTAGAGTGGGACTGGGGCACACCCAGTAC.

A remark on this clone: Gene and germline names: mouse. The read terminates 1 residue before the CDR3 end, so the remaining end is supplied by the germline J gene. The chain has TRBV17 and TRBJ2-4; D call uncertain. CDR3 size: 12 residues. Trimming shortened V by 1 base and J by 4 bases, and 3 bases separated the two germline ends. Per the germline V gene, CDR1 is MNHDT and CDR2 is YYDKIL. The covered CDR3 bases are TGTGCTAGCAGTAGAGCTAAAAACACCTTGTAC. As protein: CASSRAKNTLY. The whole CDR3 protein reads CASSRAKNTLYF.

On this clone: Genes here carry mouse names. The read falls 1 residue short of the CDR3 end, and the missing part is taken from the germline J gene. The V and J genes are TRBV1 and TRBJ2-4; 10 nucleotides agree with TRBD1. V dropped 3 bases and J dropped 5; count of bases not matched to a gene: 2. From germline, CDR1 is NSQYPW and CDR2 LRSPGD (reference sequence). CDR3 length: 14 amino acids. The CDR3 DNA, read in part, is TGCACCTGCAGTGCTCGACAGGGGGCAAACACCTTGTAC. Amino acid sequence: CTCSARQGANTLY. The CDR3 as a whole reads CTCSARQGANTLYF.

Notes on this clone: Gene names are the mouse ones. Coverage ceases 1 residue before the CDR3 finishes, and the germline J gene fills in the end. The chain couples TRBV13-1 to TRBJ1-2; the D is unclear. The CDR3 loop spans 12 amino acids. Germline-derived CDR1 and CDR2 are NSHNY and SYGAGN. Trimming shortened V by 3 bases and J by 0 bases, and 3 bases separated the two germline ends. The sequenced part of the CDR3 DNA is TGTGCCAGCAGTGTTGCAAACTCCGACTACACC. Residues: CASSVANSDYT. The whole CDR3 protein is CASSVANSDYTF.

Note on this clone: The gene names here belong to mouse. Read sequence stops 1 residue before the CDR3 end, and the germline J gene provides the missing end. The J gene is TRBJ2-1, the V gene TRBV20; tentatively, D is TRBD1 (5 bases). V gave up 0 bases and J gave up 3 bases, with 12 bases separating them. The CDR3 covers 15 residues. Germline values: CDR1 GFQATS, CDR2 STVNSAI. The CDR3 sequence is CGARDSGQLYAEQFF. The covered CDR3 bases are TGTGGTGCTAGGGATTCCGGACAACTCTATGCTGAGCAGTTC.

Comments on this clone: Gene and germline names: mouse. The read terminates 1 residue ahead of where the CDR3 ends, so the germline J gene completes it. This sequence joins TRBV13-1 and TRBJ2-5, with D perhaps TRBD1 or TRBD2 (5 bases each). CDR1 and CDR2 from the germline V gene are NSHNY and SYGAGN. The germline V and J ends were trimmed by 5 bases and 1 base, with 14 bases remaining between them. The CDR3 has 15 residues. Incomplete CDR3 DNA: TGTGCCAGCAGCCACCCGGGACGGGACCAAGACACCCAGTAC. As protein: CASSHPGRDQDTQY. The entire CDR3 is CASSHPGRDQDTQYF.

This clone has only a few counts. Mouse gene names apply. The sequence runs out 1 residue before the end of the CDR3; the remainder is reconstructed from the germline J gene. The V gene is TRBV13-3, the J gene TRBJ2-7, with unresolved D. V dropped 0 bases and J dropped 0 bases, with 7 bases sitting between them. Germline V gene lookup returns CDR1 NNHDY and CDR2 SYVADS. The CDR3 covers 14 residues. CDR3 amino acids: CASSDVAVSYEQYF. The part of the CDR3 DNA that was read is TGTGCCAGCAGTGATGTGGCGGTCTCCTATGAACAGTAC.

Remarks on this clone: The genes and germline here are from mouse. The CDR3 sequence is CASSPRDSNNSPLYF. Incomplete CDR3 DNA: TGTGCCAGCAGCCCCCGGGACAGTAATAATTCGCCCCTCTAC. The chain couples TRBV5 to TRBJ1-6; 7 bases align to TRBD1. Sequencing ends 1 residue short of the CDR3 end; the germline J gene provides the rest. TRBJ1-6 is sorted into the ORF group, with uncertain function. After removal of 4 bases from V and 5 bases from J, the junction contained 5 bases not matched to a gene. CDR1 is LGHNA and CDR2 is YNLKQL in the germline V gene (reference sequence). The CDR3 loop spans 15 amino acids.

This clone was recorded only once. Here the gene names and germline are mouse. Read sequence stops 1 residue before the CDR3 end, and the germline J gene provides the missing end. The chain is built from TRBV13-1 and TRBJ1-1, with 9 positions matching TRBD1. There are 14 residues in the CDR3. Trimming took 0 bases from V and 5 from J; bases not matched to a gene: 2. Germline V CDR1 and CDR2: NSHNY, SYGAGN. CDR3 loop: CASSDDRGRTEVFF. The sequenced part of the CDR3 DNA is TGTGCCAGCAGTGATGACAGGGGGCGAACAGAAGTCTTC.

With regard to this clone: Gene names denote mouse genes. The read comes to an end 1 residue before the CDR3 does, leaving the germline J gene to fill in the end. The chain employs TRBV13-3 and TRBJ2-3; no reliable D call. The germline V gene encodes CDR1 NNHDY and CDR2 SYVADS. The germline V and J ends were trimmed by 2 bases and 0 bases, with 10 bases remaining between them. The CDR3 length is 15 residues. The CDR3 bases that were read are TGTGCCAGCAGTGAGGGCCAGCCTAGTGCAGAAACGCTGTAT. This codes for CASSEGQPSAETLY. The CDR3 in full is CASSEGQPSAETLYF.

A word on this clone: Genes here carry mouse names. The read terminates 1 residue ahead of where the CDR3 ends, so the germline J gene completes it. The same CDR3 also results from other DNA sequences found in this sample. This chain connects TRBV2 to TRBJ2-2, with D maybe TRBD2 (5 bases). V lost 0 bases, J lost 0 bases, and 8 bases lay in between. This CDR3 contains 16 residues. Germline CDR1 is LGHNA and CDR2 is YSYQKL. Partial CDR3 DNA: TGTGCCAGCAGCCAAGAGGGTGGGGCAAACACCGGGCAGCTCTAC. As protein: CASSQEGGANTGQLY. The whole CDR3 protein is CASSQEGGANTGQLYF.

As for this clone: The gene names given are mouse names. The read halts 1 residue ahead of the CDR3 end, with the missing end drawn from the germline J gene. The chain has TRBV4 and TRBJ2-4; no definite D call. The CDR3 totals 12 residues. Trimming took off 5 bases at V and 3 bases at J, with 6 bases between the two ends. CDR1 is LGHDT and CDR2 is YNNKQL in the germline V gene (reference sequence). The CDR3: CASSRQQNTLYF. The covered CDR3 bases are TGTGCCAGCAGCCGACAACAAAACACCTTGTAC.

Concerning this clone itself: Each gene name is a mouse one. CDR3 bases read: TGTGCCAGCGGGACAGGGGGCGTAGGCACCGGGCAGCTCTAC. Translating it yields CASGTGGVGTGQLY. The full CDR3 is CASGTGGVGTGQLYF. This sequence joins TRBV13-2 and TRBJ2-2; 10 positions agree with TRBD1. Sequencing ends 1 residue short of the CDR3 end; the germline J gene provides the rest. With V trimmed by 5 bases and J by 4 bases, 5 bases remained unmatched. CDR1 is NNHNN, CDR2 SYGAGS, per germline (reference sequence). CDR3 length: 15 amino acids.

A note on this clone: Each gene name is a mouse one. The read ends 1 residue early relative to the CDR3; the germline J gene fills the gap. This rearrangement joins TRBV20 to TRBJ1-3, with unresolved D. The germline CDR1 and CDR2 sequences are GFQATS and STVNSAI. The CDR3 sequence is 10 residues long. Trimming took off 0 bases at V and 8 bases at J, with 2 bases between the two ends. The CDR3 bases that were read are TGTGGTGCTAGGGATCATACGCTCTAT. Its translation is CGARDHTLY. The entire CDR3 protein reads CGARDHTLYF.

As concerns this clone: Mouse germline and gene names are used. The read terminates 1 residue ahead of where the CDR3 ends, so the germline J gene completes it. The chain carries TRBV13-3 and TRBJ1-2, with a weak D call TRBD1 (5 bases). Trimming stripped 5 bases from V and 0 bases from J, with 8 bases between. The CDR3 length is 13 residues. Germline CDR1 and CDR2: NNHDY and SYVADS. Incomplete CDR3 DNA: TGTGCCAGCAGAGCAGGGCCAAACTCCGACTACACC. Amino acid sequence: CASRAGPNSDYT. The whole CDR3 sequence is CASRAGPNSDYTF.

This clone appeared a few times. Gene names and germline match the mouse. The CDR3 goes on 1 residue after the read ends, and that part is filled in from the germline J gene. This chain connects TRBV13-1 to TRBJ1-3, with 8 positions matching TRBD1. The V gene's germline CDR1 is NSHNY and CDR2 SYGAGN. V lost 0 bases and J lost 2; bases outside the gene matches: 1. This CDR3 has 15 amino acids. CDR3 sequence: CASSDAGGAGNTLYF. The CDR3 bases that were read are TGTGCCAGCAGTGATGCAGGGGGCGCTGGAAATACGCTCTAT.

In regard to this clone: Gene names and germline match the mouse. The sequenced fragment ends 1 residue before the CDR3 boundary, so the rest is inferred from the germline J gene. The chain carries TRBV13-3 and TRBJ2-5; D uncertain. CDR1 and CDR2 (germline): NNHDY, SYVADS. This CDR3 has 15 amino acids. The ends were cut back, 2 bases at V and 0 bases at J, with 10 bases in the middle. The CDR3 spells CASSERGFNQDTQYF. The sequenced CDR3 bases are TGTGCCAGCAGTGAGCGGGGATTTAACCAAGACACCCAGTAC. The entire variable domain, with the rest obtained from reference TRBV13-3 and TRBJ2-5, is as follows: EAAVTQSPRSKVAVTGGKVTLSCHQTNNHDYMYWYRQDTGHGLRLIHYSYVADSTEKGDIPDGYKASRPSQENFSLILELASLSQTAVYFCASSERGFNQDTQYFGPGTRLLVL.

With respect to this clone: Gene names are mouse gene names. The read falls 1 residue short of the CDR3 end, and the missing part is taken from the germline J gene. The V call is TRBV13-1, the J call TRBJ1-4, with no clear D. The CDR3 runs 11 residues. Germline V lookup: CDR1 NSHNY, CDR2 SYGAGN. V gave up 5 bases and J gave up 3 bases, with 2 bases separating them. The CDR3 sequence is CASRANERLFF. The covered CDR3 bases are TGTGCCAGCAGGGCCAACGAAAGATTATTT.

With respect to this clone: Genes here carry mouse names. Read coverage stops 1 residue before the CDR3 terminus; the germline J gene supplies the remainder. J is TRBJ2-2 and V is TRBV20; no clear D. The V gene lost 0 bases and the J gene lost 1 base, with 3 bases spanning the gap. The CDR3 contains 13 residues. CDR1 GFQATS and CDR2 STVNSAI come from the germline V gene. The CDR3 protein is CGARDRNTGQLYF. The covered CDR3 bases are TGTGGTGCTAGGGACAGAAACACCGGGCAGCTCTAC.

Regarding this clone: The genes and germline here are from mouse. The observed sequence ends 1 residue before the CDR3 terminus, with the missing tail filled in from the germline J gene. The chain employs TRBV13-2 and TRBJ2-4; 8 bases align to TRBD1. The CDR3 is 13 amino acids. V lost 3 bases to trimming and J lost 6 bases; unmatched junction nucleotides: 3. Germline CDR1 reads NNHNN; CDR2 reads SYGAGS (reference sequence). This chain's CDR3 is CASGGTGRNTLYF. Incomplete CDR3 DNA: TGTGCCAGCGGTGGGACAGGGAGGAACACCTTGTAC.

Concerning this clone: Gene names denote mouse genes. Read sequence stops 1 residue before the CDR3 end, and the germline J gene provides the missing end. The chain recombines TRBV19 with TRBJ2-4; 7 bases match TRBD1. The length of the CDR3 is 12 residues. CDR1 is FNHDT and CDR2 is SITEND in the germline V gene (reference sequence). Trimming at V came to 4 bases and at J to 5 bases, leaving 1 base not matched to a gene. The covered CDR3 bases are TGTGCCAGCAGTGGGGACAGAAACACCTTGTAC. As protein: CASSGDRNTLY. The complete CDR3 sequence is CASSGDRNTLYF.

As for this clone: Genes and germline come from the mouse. The CDR3 protein is CASSQEDSTEVFF. Incomplete CDR3 DNA: TGTGCCAGCAGCCAAGAGGACAGCACAGAAGTCTTC. This chain uses TRBV2 with TRBJ1-1; D perhaps matches TRBD1 (6 bases). The read ends 1 residue early relative to the CDR3; the germline J gene fills the gap. Trimming pared 0 bases from V and 4 bases from J, leaving 6 bases between. Germline-derived CDR1 and CDR2 are LGHNA and YSYQKL. The CDR3 has 13 residues. The full variable domain, with the rest looked up from reference TRBV2 and TRBJ1-1, is DPKIIQKPKYLVAVTGSEKILICEQYLGHNAMYWYRQSAKKPLEFMFSYSYQKLMDNQTASSRFQPQSSKKNHLDLQITALKPDDSATYFCASSQEDSTEVFFGKGTRLTVV.

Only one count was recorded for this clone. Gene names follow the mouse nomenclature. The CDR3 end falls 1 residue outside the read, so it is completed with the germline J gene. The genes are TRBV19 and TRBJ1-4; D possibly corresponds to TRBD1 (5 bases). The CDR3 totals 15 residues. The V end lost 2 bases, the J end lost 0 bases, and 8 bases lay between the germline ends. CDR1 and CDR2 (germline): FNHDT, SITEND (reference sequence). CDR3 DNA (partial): TGTGCCAGCAGTATCTCAGGGATTTCCAACGAAAGATTATTT. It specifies CASSISGISNERLF. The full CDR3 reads CASSISGISNERLFF.

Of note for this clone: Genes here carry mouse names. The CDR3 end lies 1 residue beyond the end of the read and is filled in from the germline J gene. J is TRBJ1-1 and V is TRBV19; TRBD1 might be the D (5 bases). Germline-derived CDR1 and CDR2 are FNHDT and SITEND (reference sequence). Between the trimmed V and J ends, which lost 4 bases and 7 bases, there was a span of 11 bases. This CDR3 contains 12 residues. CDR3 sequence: CASSPSGIEVFF. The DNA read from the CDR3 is TGTGCCAGCAGTCCCTCAGGGATAGAAGTCTTC.

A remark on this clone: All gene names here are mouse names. The CDR3 loop is CASSYGTNNSPLYF. The CDR3 DNA, read in part, is TGTGCCAGCAGCTATGGGACAAATAATTCGCCCCTCTAC. V is TRBV4 and J is TRBJ1-6; TRBD1 might be the D (6 bases). The read ends 1 residue before the CDR3 terminus; that terminus is restored from the germline J gene. TRBJ1-6 is sorted into the ORF group, with uncertain function. V was pared by 3 bases and J by 5 bases, with 8 bases between. CDR3 size: 14 residues. Germline CDR1 and CDR2: LGHDT and YNNKQL (reference sequence).

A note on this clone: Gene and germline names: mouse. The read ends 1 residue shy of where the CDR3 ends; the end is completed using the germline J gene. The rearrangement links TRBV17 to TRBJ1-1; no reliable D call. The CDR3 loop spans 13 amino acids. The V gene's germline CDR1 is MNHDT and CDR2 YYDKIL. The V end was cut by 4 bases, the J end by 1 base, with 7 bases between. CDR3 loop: CASSMKGNTEVFF. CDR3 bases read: TGTGCTAGCAGTATGAAAGGGAACACAGAAGTCTTC.

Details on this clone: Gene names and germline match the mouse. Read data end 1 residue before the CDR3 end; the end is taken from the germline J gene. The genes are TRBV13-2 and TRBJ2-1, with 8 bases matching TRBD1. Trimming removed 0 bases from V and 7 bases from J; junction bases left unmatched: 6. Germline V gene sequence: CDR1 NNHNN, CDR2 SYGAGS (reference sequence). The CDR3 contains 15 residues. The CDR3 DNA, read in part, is TGTGCCAGCGGTGATGGGACAGGGATTGGGGCTGAGCAGTTC. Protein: CASGDGTGIGAEQF. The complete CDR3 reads CASGDGTGIGAEQFF.